Sequencing of this T cell receptor beta chain was carried out in a study of human T cells and chemical hapten exposure. The CDR3 loop spans 19 amino acids. Germline CDR1 and CDR2: SGHTA and FQGNSA. Trimming removed 6 bases from V and 2 bases from J, with 29 bases in between. TCRdb recomputed calls from the RACE reads with MiXCR, one row per CDR3 protein. The sample contains approximately 96,000 distinct CDR3 sequences, 9% to 9.5% of which appear only once. The sample's time point: patch test 2, 6 weeks after DPC sensitization. The sample's treatment: therapeutic diphenylcyclopropenone sensitization with weekly scalp DPC. This clonotype was observed at least ten times.

The J gene is TRBJ2-7, the V gene TRBV7-2; D possibly matches TRBD1 or TRBD2 (7 bases each). The receptor's source is a woman between 35 and 50 years old with alopecia areata. Some clones in this sample may be carry-over from other donors' samples. Source: whole blood, taken in connection with sensitization to the hapten diphenylcyclopropenone (DPC). The CDR3 DNA sequence: TGTGCCAGCAGTCGGGGAGGGACACACACAGGGGCCCCCCCCTACGAGCAGTACTTC. It codes for CASSRGGTHTGAPPYEQYF.